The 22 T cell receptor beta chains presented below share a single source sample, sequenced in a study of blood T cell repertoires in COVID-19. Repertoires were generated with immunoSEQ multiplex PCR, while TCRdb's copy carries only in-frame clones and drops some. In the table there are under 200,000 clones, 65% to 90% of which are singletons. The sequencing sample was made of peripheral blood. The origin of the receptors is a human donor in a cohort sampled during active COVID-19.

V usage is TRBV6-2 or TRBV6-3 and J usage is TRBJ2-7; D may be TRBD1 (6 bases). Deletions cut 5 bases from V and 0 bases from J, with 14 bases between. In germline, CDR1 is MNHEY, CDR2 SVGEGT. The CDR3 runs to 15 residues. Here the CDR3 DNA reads TGTGCCAGCAGTGACCAAGGACAGAGCTCCTACGAGCAGTACTTC. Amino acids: CASSDQGQSSYEQYF.

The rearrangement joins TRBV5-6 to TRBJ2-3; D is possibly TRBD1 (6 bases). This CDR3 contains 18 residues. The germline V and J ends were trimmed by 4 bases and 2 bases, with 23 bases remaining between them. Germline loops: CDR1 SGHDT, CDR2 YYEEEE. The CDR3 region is CASSPTGIPLLYTDTQYF. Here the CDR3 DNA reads TGTGCCAGCAGCCCTACAGGGATCCCCTTGCTGTACACAGATACGCAGTATTTT.

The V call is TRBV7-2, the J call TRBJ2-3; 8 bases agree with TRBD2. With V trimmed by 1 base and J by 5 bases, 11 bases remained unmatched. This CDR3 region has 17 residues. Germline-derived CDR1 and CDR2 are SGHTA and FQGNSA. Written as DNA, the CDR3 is TGTGCCAGCAGCTTAGATGGTGCGGGAGGACCTCAAGATACGCAGTATTTT. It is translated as CASSLDGAGGPQDTQYF.

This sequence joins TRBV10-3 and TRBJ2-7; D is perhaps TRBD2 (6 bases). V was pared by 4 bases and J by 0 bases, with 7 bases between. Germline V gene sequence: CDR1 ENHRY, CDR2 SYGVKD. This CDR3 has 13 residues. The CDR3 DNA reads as TGTGCCATCAGTGGGGAGGTCTCCTACGAGCAGTACTTC. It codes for CAISGEVSYEQYF.

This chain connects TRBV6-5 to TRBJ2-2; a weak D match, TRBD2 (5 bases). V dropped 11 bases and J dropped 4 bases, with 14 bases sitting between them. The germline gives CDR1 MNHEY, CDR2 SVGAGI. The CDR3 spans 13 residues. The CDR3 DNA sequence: TGTGCCGCGGGCGGCAGGCCCACCGGGGAGCTGTTTTTT. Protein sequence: CAAGGRPTGELFF.

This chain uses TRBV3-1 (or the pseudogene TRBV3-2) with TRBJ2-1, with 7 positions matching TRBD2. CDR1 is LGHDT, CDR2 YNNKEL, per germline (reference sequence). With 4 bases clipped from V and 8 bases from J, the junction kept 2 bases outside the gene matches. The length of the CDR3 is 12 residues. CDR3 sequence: CASSRGRDEQFF. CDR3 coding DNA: TGTGCCAGCAGCCGAGGGAGGGATGAGCAGTTCTTC.

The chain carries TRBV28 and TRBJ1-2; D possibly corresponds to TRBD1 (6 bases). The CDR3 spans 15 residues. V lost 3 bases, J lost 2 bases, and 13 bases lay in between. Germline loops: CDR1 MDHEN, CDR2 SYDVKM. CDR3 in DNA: TGTGCCAGCAGTTTCTCGTGGGGGCCGAACTATGGCTACACCTTC. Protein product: CASSFSWGPNYGYTF.

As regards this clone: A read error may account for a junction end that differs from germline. Here the CDR3 reads CASRLFTGGMDSPLHF. For the CDR3, the DNA is TGTGCCAGCAGATTATTTACAGGGGGCATGGATTCACCCCTCCACTTT. This chain uses TRBV27 with TRBJ1-6, with 9 bases identical to TRBD1. The CDR3 length is 16 residues. Germline assignment: CDR1 MNHEY and CDR2 SMNVEV (reference sequence).

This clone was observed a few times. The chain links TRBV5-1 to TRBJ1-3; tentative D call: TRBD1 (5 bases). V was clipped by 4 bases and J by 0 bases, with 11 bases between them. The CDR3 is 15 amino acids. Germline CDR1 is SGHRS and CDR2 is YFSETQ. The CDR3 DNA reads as TGCGCCAGCAGCGGGGACGGGAGCTCTGGAAACACCATATATTTT. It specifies CASSGDGSSGNTIYF.

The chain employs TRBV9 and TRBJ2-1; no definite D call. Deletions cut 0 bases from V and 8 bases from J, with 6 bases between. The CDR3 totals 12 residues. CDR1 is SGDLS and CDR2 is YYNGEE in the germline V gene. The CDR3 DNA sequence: TGTGCCAGCAGCGTAGCTACGGATGAGCAGTTCTTC. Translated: CASSVATDEQFF.

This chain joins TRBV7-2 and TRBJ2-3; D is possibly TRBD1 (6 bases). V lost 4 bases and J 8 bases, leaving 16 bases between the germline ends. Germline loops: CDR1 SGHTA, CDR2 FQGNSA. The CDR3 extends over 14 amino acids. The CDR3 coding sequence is TGTGCCAGCAGCTCGAGTAGGGGGAGAGGTACGCAGTATTTT. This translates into CASSSSRGRGTQYF. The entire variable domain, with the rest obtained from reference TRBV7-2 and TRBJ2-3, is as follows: GAGVSQSPSNKVTEKGKDVELRCDPISGHTALYWYRQSLGQGLEFLIYFQGNSAPDKSGLPSDRFSAERTGGSVSTLTIQRTQQEDSAVYLCASSSSRGRGTQYFGPGTRLTVL.

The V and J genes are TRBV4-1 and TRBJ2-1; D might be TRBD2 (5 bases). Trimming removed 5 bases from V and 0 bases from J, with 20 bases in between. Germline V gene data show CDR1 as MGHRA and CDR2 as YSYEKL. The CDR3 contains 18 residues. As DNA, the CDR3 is TGCGCCAGCAGCTACAAGATGATCGGACTGAGCTCCTACAATGAGCAGTTCTTC. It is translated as CASSYKMIGLSSYNEQFF.

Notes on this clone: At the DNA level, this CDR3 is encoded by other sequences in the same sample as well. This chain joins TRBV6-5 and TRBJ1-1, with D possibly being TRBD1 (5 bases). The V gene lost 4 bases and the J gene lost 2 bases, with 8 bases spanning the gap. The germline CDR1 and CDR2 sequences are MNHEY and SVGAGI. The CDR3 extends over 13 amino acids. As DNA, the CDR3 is TGTGCCAGCAGTTGGGGGGGTAACACTGAAGCTTTCTTT. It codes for CASSWGGNTEAFF.

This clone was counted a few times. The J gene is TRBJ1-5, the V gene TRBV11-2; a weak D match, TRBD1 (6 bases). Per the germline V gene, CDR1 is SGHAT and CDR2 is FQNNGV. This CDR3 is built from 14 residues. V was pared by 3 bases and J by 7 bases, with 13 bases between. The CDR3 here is CASSLKTGGQPQHF. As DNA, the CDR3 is TGTGCCAGCAGCTTGAAGACAGGCGGCCAGCCCCAGCATTTT.

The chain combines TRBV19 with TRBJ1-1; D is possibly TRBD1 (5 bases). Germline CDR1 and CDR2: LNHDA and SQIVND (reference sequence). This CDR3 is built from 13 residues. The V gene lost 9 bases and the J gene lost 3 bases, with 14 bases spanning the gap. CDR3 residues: CASRLDSYTEAFF. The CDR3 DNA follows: TGTGCCAGCCGTCTCGACAGTTACACTGAAGCTTTCTTT.

CDR3 in amino acids: CASSYSSPFEQFF. CDR3 DNA: TGTGCCAGCAGTTACAGCTCGCCCTTTGAGCAGTTCTTC. The chain employs TRBV6-2 or TRBV6-3 and TRBJ2-1; unclear D gene. This CDR3 is built from 13 residues. Germline CDR1 and CDR2: MNHEY and SVGEGT. Trimming left V 2 bases short and J 9 bases short, with 11 bases between.

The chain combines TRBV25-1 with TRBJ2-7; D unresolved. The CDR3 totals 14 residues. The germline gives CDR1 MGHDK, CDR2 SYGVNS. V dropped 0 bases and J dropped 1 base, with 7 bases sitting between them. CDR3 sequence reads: CASSEYRRSYEQYF. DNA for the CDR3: TGTGCCAGCAGTGAATACAGGCGTTCCTACGAGCAGTACTTC.

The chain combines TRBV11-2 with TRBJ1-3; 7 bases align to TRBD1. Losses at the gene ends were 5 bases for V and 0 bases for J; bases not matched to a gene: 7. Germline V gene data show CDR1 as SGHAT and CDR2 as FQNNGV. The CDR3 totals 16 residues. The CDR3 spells CASSPTGTVSGNTIYF. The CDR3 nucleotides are TGTGCCAGCAGCCCGACGGGGACAGTCTCTGGAAACACCATATATTTT.

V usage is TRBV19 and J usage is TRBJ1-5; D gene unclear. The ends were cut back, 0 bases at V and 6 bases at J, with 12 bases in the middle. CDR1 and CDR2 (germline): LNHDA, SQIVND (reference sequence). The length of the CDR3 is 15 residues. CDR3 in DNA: TGTGCCAGTAGTATAGATGCGGGAACTCGTCAGCCCCAGCATTTT. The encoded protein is CASSIDAGTRQPQHF.

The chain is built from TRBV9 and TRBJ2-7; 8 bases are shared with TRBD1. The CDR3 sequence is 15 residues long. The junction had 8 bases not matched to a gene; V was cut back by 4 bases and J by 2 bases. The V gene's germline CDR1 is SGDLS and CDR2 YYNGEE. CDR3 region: CASSNTGQGAYEQYF. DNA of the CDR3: TGTGCCAGCAGCAATACCGGACAGGGAGCCTACGAGCAGTACTTC.

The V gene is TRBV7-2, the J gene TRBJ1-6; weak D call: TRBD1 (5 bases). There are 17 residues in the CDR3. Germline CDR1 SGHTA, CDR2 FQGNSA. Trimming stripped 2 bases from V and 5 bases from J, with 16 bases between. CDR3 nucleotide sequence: TGTGCCAGCAGCTTAAAGTTCCAGGGTCGGAATAATTCACCCCTCCACTTT. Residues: CASSLKFQGRNNSPLHF.

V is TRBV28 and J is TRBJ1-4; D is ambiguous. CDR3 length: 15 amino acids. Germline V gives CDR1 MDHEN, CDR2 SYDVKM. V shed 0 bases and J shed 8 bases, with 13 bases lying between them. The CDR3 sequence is CASSLWGGTFEKLFF. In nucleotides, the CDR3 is TGTGCCAGCAGTTTATGGGGAGGTACCTTCGAAAAACTGTTTTTT.